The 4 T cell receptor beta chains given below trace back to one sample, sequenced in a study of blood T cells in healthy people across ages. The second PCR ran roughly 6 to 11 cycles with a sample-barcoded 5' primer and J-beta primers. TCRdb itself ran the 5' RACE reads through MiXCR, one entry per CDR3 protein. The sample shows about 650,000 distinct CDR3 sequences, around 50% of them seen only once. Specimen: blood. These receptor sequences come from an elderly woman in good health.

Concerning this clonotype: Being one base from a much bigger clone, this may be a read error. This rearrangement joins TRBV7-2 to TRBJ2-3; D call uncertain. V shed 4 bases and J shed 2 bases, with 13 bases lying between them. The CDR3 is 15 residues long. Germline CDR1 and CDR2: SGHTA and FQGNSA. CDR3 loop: CASSSDPRLTDTQYF. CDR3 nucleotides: TGTGCCAGCAGCTCCGACCCGAGACTCACAGATACGCAGTATTTT.

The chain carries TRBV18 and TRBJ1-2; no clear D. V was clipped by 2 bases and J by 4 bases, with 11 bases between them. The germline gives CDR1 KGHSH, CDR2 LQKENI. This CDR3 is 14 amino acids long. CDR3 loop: CASSPGGDSYGYTF. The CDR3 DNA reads TGTGCCAGCTCACCAGGCGGGGATTCCTATGGCTACACCTTC. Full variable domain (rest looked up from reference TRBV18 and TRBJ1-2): NAGVMQNPRHLVRRRGQEARLRCSPMKGHSHVYWYRQLPEEGLKFMVYLQKENIIDESGMPKERFSAEFPKEGPSILRIQQVVRGDSAAYFCASSPGGDSYGYTFGSGTRLTVV.

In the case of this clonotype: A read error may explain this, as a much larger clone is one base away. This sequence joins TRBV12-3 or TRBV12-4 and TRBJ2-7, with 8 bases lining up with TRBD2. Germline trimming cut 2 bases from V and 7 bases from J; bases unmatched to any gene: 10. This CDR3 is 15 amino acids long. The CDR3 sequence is CASSLWTSSYNEQYF. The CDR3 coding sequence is TGTGCCAGCAGTTTATGGACTAGCAGCTACAATGAGCAGTACTTC.

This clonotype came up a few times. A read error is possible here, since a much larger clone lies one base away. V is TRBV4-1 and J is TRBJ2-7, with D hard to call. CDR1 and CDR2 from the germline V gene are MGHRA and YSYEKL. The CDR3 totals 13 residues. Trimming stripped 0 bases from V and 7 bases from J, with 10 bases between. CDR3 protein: CASSQDPWGEQYF. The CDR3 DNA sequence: TGCGCCAGCAGCCAAGATCCGTGGGGTGAGCAGTACTTC.